This entry lists 18 T cell receptor beta chains sequenced from one sample in a study of identical twins. TCRdb recomputed calls from the 5' RACE reads with MiXCR, one row per CDR3 protein. This sample carries about 290,000 distinct CDR3 sequences, just under 9.5% of them seen once, and the ten largest clones take approximately 6.5%. A further study also used this sample, focusing on yellow fever vaccine responses in identical twins.

Material for sequencing was CD8+ T cells sorted from blood. All receptors come from a woman younger than 35 in good health.

This clonotype was detected ten times or more. J is TRBJ2-5 and V is TRBV4-2; D possibly corresponds to TRBD1 (6 bases). Germline assignment: CDR1 LGHNA and CDR2 YNFKEQ. Trimming took off 0 bases at V and 5 bases at J, with 16 bases between the two ends. The CDR3 runs to 16 residues. CDR3 DNA: TGTGCCAGCAGCCAAGAACATACAGGGTTGGGGGAGACCCAGTACTTC. Translating it yields CASSQEHTGLGETQYF.

Only a few counts were recorded for this clonotype. The chain employs TRBV5-1 and TRBJ2-1; D is possibly TRBD1 or TRBD2 (5 bases each). Trimming cost V 4 bases and J 7 bases, with 15 bases left between them. The CDR3 extends over 14 amino acids. Germline loops: CDR1 SGHRS, CDR2 YFSETQ. CDR3 amino acids: CASSEEGLGNEQFF. For the CDR3, the DNA is TGCGCCAGCAGCGAAGAGGGGCTTGGAAATGAGCAGTTCTTC. The full variable domain, with the rest looked up from reference TRBV5-1 and TRBJ2-1, is KAGVTQTPRYLIKTRGQQVTLSCSPISGHRSVSWYQQTPGQGLQFLFEYFSETQRNKGNFPGRFSGRQFSNSRSEMNVSTLELGDSALYLCASSEEGLGNEQFFGPGTRLTVL.

J is TRBJ2-1 and V is TRBV7-8; TRBD2 agrees at 13 bases. V lost 5 bases, J lost 7 bases, and 11 bases stayed unmatched. Germline V gene lookup returns CDR1 SGHVS and CDR2 FQNEAQ. The CDR3 extends over 17 amino acids. The DNA for the CDR3 is TGTGCCAGCAGCACACACGCGGGACTAGCGGGGAAAAATGAGCAGTTCTTC. Protein: CASSTHAGLAGKNEQFF.

This clonotype was observed a handful of times. At one end the junction does not follow the germline gene, possibly because of a read error. The chain is built from TRBV20-1 and TRBJ2-1; 7 bases map to TRBD2. CDR3 length equals 16 residues. CDR1 and CDR2 from the germline V gene are DFQATT and SNEGSKA (reference sequence). CDR3 sequence: CCAVGPAGATYNEQFF. CDR3 in DNA: TGCTGTGCTGTAGGACCGGCGGGAGCGACCTACAATGAGCAGTTCTTC.

The chain joins TRBV7-9 to TRBJ1-6; D is possibly TRBD1 (5 bases). The germline V and J ends were trimmed by 5 bases and 4 bases, with 15 bases remaining between them. CDR1 and CDR2 (germline): SEHNR, FQNEAQ (reference sequence). The CDR3 has 16 residues. The DNA for the CDR3 is TGTGCCAGCAGCCCCGCCGAGAACAGGTATAATTCACCCCTCCACTTT. Translated, it gives CASSPAENRYNSPLHF.

This clonotype was found a few times. The chain combines TRBV13 with TRBJ2-4; 8 nucleotides line up with TRBD2. The CDR3 is 17 amino acids. Germline V gene data show CDR1 as PRHDT and CDR2 as FYEKMQ (reference sequence). The V segment lost 4 bases and the J segment 8 bases; nucleotides outside the gene matches: 16. CDR3 amino acids: CASSSGGGGPLRYIQYF. CDR3 sequence (DNA): TGTGCCAGCAGCTCTGGGGGCGGGGGGCCGCTACGCTACATTCAGTACTTC.

J is TRBJ2-1 and V is TRBV20-1, with TRBD2 matching over 8 bases. The CDR3 sequence is 14 residues long. Trimming at V came to 3 bases and at J to 3 bases, leaving 4 bases not matched to a gene. Germline V CDR1 and CDR2: DFQATT, SNEGSKA (reference sequence). CDR3 sequence reads: CSASRAGGYNEQFF. The CDR3 nucleotides are TGCAGTGCTAGCCGTGCGGGGGGCTACAATGAGCAGTTCTTC.

This clonotype has more than one count but fewer than ten. V and J are TRBV20-1 and TRBJ2-7; D not certain. Trimming stripped 0 bases from V and 3 bases from J, with 9 bases between. CDR3 size: 13 residues. CDR1 and CDR2 from the germline V gene are DFQATT and SNEGSKA (reference sequence). CDR3 coding DNA: TGCAGTGCTAGAGACACACTTTTCTACGAGCAGTACTTC. Protein product: CSARDTLFYEQYF.

This clonotype has at least ten counts. The chain has TRBV12-3 or TRBV12-4 and TRBJ1-1, with D unresolved. With 7 bases removed from V and 2 bases from J, the gap between germline ends came to 8 bases. The CDR3 runs 12 residues. CDR3 in amino acids: CASTEANTEAFF. The CDR3 nucleotides read TGTGCCAGCACCGAGGCAAACACTGAAGCTTTCTTT.

J is TRBJ2-1 and V is TRBV15; the match to TRBD1 covers 10 bases. V was pared by 1 base and J by 2 bases, with 2 bases of the junction left unmatched. From germline, CDR1 is LNHNV and CDR2 YYDKDF (reference sequence). The CDR3 consists of 16 residues. The CDR3 sequence: CATSRGQGAAYNEQFF. The CDR3 bases are TGTGCCACCAGCAGAGGACAGGGGGCGGCCTACAATGAGCAGTTCTTC.

The J gene is TRBJ1-1, the V gene TRBV15; D gene unclear. The CDR3 sequence is 15 residues long. Germline-derived CDR1 and CDR2 are LNHNV and YYDKDF (reference sequence). Trimming removed 1 base at V and 0 bases at J, with 9 bases between. Here the CDR3 DNA reads TGTGCCACCAGCAGAGGAAAAAGGGTGAACACTGAAGCTTTCTTT. It is translated as CATSRGKRVNTEAFF.

For the CDR3, the DNA is TGTGCCAGCAGCTTAGGGATGGACTTGGCTTGGGGGCAGTTCTTC. Amino acid sequence: CASSLGMDLAWGQFF. The chain employs TRBV7-9 and TRBJ2-1; D possibly corresponds to TRBD2 (5 bases). Germline CDR1 SEHNR, CDR2 FQNEAQ (reference sequence). Trimming left V 1 base short and J 12 bases short, with 19 bases between. CDR3 length: 15 residues.

The J gene is TRBJ2-1, the V gene TRBV5-1; weak D call: TRBD2 (6 bases). The ends were cut back, 3 bases at V and 0 bases at J, with 10 bases in the middle. CDR3 size: 15 residues. Germline V gives CDR1 SGHRS, CDR2 YFSETQ. The CDR3 nucleotides read TGCGCCAGCAGCTCAGCGGGCATCTCCTACAATGAGCAGTTCTTC. Protein: CASSSAGISYNEQFF.

The V gene is TRBV27, the J gene TRBJ2-7, with D maybe TRBD1 (5 bases). The V gene's germline CDR1 is MNHEY and CDR2 SMNVEV (reference sequence). Deletions cut 5 bases from V and 3 bases from J, with 14 bases between. This CDR3 has 14 residues. The CDR3 protein is CASSPQVSFYEQYF. DNA of the CDR3: TGTGCCAGCAGTCCACAGGTTTCTTTCTACGAGCAGTACTTC.

This clonotype occurred a few times. The rearrangement joins TRBV11-2 to TRBJ1-1, with D hard to call. The CDR3 is 10 amino acids. Deletions cut 8 bases from V and 8 bases from J, with 9 bases between. From germline, CDR1 is SGHAT and CDR2 FQNNGV. This CDR3 reads CASGWREAFF. CDR3 DNA sequence: TGTGCCAGCGGATGGAGGGAAGCTTTCTTT.

This clonotype was recorded at least ten times. The CDR3 coding sequence is TGTGCCAGCAGTTTTATAGGGGATGAGCAGTTCTTC. Translating gives CASSFIGDEQFF. V usage is TRBV28 and J usage is TRBJ2-1; tentative D call: TRBD1 (5 bases). This CDR3 region has 12 residues. Germline V CDR1 and CDR2: MDHEN, SYDVKM. V was clipped by 3 bases and J by 8 bases, with 8 bases between them.

This clonotype was seen repeatedly, ten times or more. This chain links TRBV7-9 with TRBJ2-2, with D possibly being TRBD1 or TRBD2 (5 bases each). Trimming left V 5 bases short and J 11 bases short, with 12 bases between. There are 12 residues in the CDR3. Germline CDR1 SEHNR, CDR2 FQNEAQ (reference sequence). DNA for the CDR3: TGTGCCAGCAGCCTAAACGGGGACGAGCTGTTTTTT. Encoded protein: CASSLNGDELFF. The variable domain in full, completed from reference TRBV7-9 and TRBJ2-2, reads DTGVSQNPRHKITKRGQNVTFRCDPISEHNRLYWYRQTLGQGPEFLTYFQNEAQLEKSRLLSDRFSAERPKGSFSTLEIQRTEQGDSAMYLCASSLNGDELFFGEGSRLTVL.

This clonotype was detected ten times or more. The chain is built from TRBV9 and TRBJ1-1; D is uncertain. CDR3 size: 13 residues. Between the trimmed V and J ends, which lost 4 bases and 4 bases, there was a span of 11 bases. Germline-derived CDR1 and CDR2 are SGDLS and YYNGEE. DNA of the CDR3: TGTGCCAGCAGCTTATCGGGAGGCACTGAAGCTTTCTTT. Translating gives CASSLSGGTEAFF.